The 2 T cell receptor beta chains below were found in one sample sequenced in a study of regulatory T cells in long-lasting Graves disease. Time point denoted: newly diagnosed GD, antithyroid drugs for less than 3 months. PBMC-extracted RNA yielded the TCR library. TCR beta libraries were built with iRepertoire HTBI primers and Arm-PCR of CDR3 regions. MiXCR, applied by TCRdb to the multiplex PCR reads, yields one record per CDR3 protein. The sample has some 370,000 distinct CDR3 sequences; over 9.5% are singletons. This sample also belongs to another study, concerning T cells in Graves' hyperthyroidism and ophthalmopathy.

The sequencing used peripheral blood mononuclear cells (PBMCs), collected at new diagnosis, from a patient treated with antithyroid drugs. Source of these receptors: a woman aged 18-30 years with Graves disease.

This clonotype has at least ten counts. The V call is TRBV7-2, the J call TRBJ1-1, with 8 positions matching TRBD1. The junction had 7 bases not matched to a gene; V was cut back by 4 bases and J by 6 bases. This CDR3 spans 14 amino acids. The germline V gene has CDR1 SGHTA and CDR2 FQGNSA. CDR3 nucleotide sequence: TGTGCCAGCAGCTCAGACAGGGGTAGGGCTGAAGCTTTCTTT. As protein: CASSSDRGRAEAFF.

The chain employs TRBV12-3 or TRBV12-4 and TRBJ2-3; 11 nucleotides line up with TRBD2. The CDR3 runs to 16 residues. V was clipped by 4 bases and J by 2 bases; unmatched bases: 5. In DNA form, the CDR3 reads TGTGCCAGCAGTTGGGCACTAGCGGGGGCCACAGATACGCAGTATTTT. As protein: CASSWALAGATDTQYF.